These 10 T cell receptor beta chains were sequenced from one sample in a study of cytomegalovirus exposure and HLA in healthy donors. The PCR used 60 Vbeta and 13 Jbeta primers. TCRdb keeps only in-frame clones here, not all; method: immunoSEQ multiplex PCR. The top ten clones hold less than 9% of a sample with tens of thousands of clones, about 70% of them seen once. Material for sequencing was PBMCs. The receptors derive from a man aged 35-49 years in good health and CMV-seropositive.

The chain has TRBV13 and TRBJ2-6, with 8 bases lining up with TRBD1. Looked up from germline, CDR1 is PRHDT and CDR2 is FYEKMQ (reference sequence). The CDR3 is made up of 19 amino acids. V was pared by 0 bases and J by 0 bases, with 7 bases of the junction left unmatched. CDR3 protein: CASSLGWDRWNSGANVLTF. In DNA form, the CDR3 reads TGTGCCAGCAGCTTAGGTTGGGACAGGTGGAACTCTGGGGCCAACGTCCTGACTTTC.

This clone was counted a few times. The V gene is TRBV4-3, the J gene TRBJ1-1; D is uncertain. In germline, CDR1 is LGHNA, CDR2 YSLEER. The CDR3 is 15 residues long. Trimming left V 0 bases short and J 6 bases short, with 14 bases between. CDR3 sequence: CASSQDMRRAAEAFF. CDR3 DNA: TGCGCCAGCAGCCAAGATATGAGGCGGGCGGCTGAAGCTTTCTTT.

This clone was seen more than once but under ten times. The rearrangement links TRBV6-1 to TRBJ1-4; 8 nucleotides match TRBD1. V dropped 10 bases and J dropped 2; count of bases not matched to a gene: 6. The CDR3 totals 14 residues. Germline assignment: CDR1 MNHNS and CDR2 SASEGT. CDR3 nucleotides: TGTGCCACCAACGGACAGGGTACTAATGAAAAACTGTTTTTT. It translates to CATNGQGTNEKLFF.

The rearrangement uses TRBV9 and TRBJ1-2; 10 bases align to TRBD1. CDR1 is SGDLS, CDR2 YYNGEE, per germline. The junction had 5 bases not matched to a gene; V was cut back by 4 bases and J by 5 bases. The CDR3 has 14 residues. CDR3 nucleotide sequence: TGTGCCAGCAGCCAGACAGGGGGCGTGTATGGCTACACCTTC. This codes for CASSQTGGVYGYTF.

The chain couples TRBV7-9 to TRBJ1-1; D possibly corresponds to TRBD1 (6 bases). Germline CDR1 is SEHNR and CDR2 is FQNEAQ (reference sequence). The CDR3 loop spans 12 amino acids. Trimming removed 8 bases from V and 6 bases from J, with 13 bases in between. The CDR3 sequence: CASQVWGPEAFF. The CDR3 DNA follows: TGTGCCAGCCAAGTTTGGGGGCCTGAAGCTTTCTTT.

This chain connects TRBV5-1 to TRBJ2-3; 7 nucleotides match TRBD1. This CDR3 contains 14 residues. Germline V gene data show CDR1 as SGHRS and CDR2 as YFSETQ. V was clipped by 4 bases and J by 2 bases; unmatched bases: 4. CDR3 sequence reads: CASSPGQITDTQYF. Written as DNA, the CDR3 is TGCGCCAGCAGCCCGGGACAGATCACAGATACGCAGTATTTT.

This chain joins TRBV9 and TRBJ2-5, with 7 nucleotides matching TRBD2. The CDR3 is 13 amino acids. Germline-derived CDR1 and CDR2 are SGDLS and YYNGEE. Trimming removed 4 bases from V and 2 bases from J; junction bases left unmatched: 2. The CDR3 sequence is CASSPGGQETQYF. For the CDR3, the DNA is TGTGCCAGCAGCCCGGGGGGTCAAGAGACCCAGTACTTC. Looking up the rest from reference TRBV9 and TRBJ2-5 gives the full variable domain: DSGVTQTPKHLITATGQRVTLRCSPRSGDLSVYWYQQSLDQGLQFLIQYYNGEERAKGNILERFSAQQFPDLHSELNLSSLELGDSALYFCASSPGGQETQYFGPGTRLLVL.

This clone was counted between two and nine times. The chain combines TRBV27 with TRBJ2-7, with D perhaps matching TRBD1 (6 bases). Between the trimmed V and J ends, which lost 5 bases and 3 bases, there was a span of 14 bases. Germline CDR1 MNHEY, CDR2 SMNVEV (reference sequence). This CDR3 has 14 amino acids. The CDR3: CASSQDSMNYEQYF. The CDR3 DNA is TGTGCCAGCAGTCAGGACAGTATGAACTACGAGCAGTACTTC.

CDR3 bases: TGCAGCGTTGGCGATCTGAGGGCTAAGGAAGCTTTCTTT. It specifies CSVGDLRAKEAFF. The genes are TRBV29-1 and TRBJ1-1; unclear D gene. V was clipped by 4 bases and J by 8 bases, with 17 bases between them. The CDR3 is made up of 13 amino acids. The V gene's germline CDR1 is SQVTM and CDR2 ANQGSEA. Full variable domain (rest looked up from reference TRBV29-1 and TRBJ1-1): SAVISQKPSRDICQRGTSLTIQCQVDSQVTMMFWYRQQPGQSLTLIATANQGSEATYESGFVIDKFPISRPNLTFSTLTVSNMSPEDSSIYLCSVGDLRAKEAFFGQGTRLTVV.

This clone came up a few times. The V and J genes are TRBV6-6 and TRBJ2-7; 9 nucleotides agree with TRBD1. The CDR3 totals 15 residues. V dropped 2 bases and J dropped 1; count of bases not matched to a gene: 3. CDR1 is MNHNY, CDR2 SVGAGI, per germline (reference sequence). CDR3 sequence: CASSYPDRGSYEQYF. As DNA, the CDR3 is TGTGCCAGCAGTTACCCGGACAGGGGTTCCTACGAGCAGTACTTC.